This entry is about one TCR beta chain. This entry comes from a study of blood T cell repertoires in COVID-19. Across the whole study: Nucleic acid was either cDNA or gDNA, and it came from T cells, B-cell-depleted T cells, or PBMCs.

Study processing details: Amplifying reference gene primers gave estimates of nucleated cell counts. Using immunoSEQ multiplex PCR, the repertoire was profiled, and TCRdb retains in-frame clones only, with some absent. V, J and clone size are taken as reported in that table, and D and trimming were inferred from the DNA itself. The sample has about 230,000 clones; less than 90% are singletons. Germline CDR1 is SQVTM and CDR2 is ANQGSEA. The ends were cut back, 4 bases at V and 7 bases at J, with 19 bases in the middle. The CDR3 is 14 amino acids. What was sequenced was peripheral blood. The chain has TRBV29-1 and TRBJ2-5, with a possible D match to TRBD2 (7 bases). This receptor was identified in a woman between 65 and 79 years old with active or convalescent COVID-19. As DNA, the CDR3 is TGCAGCGTTGCCGGGGGGCAGAGCCAGGGGACCCAGTACTTC. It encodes CSVAGGQSQGTQYF.